This T cell receptor beta chain is from a study of PD-1 blockade in classical Hodgkin lymphoma (TCRdb year 2020). For context, the study as a whole: The study used CyTOF and TCR beta sequencing to define a peripheral blood immune signature of response to PD-1 blockade in classical Hodgkin lymphoma.

Results and caveats for the whole study, not just this receptor: Baseline TCR diversity was reported to be lower in newly diagnosed patients than in healthy donors and to be lower still in relapsed/refractory patients. The study covered only a single clinical trial cohort, and the causes of the repertoire differences, possibly disease activity or prior therapy, were still not defined.

Spanning cysteine to phenylalanine, the CDR3 consists of 17 amino acids. CDR3 DNA is the only sequence kept; it has 51 bases, read in frame from the first base. CDR1 is given as SGHDN and CDR2 as FVKESK, both from the germline V gene. V lost 2 bases and J lost 1 base, and the count of bases not matched to a germline gene is 7. As concerns this clone: The antigen it recognizes is unknown. Per-nucleotide qualities are absent, and no much larger clonotype sits a single base away.

The label giving this sample's time point can be read as: newly diagnosed, previously untreated cHL patient sample. As a comparison group for the relapsed/refractory trial patients, PBMCs were sequenced from patients with newly diagnosed, previously untreated classical Hodgkin lymphoma. Peripheral blood was collected in 8 mL Vacutainer Cell Preparation Tubes, from which PBMCs were isolated by centrifugation and then cryopreserved. Genomic DNA was isolated using the Qiagen DNeasy kit from unsorted PBMCs as well as from negatively selected CD4+ and CD8+ fractions. TCR beta CDR3 regions were subjected to amplification by immunoSEQ multiplex PCR with primers that anneal to V and J segments. A synthetic immune receptor repertoire was used to minimize amplification bias, and any residual bias was removed computationally once sequencing was done. Regarding the original processing steps: Custom Python scripts were used to quantify repertoire diversity as the Shannon entropy index. Unsorted, CD4+ and CD8+ repertoires were analyzed separately, except for combined analyses in which CD4+ and CD8+ sequences were merged in silico. Drawn from immuneACCESS, this table holds only the in-frame rearrangements with V and J called that TCRdb kept. Clones are partly lost; checked studies trace under half to an unresolved V gene and leave the rest unexplained. That table supplies the V and J calls and clone size; D and trimming were determined from the DNA. Within this sample are fewer than 40,000 clones, with roughly 94% of them counted one time only. Roughly 2.5% of the sample lies in the top ten.

The chain is assembled from TRBV14 and TRBJ1-1; TRBD1 lines up with 10 middle nucleotides. The TCR was taken from a human donor with classical Hodgkin lymphoma. Sequencing was done on a sample of peripheral blood mononuclear cells (PBMCs). The nucleotide sequence reads TGTGCCAGCAGCCAAATATGGGGACAGGGGCAGAACACTGAAGCTTTCTTT. This sequence encodes CASSQIWGQGQNTEAFF.